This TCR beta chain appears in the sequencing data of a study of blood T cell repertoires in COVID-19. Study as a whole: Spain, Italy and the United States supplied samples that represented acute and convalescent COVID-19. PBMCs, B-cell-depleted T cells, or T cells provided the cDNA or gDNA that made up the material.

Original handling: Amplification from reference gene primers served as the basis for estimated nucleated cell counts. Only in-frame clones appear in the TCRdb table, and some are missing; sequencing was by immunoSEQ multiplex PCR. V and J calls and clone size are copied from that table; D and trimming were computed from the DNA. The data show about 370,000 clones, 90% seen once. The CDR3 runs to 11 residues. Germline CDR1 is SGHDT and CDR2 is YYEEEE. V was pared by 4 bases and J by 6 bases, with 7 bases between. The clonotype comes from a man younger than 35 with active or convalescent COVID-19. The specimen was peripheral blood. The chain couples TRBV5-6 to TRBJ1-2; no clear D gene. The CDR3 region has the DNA TGTGCCAGCAGCACGGAGCATGGCTACACCTTC. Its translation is CASSTEHGYTF.